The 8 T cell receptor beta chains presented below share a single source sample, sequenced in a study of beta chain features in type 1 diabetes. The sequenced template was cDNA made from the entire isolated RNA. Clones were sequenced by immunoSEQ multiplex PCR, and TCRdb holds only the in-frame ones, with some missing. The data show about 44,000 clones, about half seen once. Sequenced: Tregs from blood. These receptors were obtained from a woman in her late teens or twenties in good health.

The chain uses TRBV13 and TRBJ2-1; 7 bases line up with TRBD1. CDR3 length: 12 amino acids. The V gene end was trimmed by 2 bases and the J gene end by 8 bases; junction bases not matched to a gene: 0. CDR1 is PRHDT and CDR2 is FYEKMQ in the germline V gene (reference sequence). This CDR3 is CASSLRGHEQFF. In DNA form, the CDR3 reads TGTGCCAGCAGCTTAAGGGGGCATGAGCAGTTCTTC.

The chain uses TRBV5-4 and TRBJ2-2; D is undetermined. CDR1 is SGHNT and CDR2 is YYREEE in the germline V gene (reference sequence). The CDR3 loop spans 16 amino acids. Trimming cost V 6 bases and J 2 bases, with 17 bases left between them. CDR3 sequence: CASTHGGEINTGELFF. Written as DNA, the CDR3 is TGTGCCAGCACCCATGGTGGTGAGATCAACACCGGGGAGCTGTTTTTT. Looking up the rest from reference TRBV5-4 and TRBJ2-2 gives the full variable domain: ETGVTQSPTHLIKTRGQQVTLRCSSQSGHNTVSWYQQALGQGPQFIFQYYREEENGRGNFPPRFSGLQFPNYSSELNVNALELDDSALYLCASTHGGEINTGELFFGEGSRLTVL.

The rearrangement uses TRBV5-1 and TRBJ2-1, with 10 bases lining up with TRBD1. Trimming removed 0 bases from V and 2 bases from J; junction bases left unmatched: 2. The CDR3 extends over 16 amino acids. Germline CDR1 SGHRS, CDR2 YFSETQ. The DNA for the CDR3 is TGCGCCAGCAGCTTGGGACAGGGGGCGGCCTACAATGAGCAGTTCTTC. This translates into CASSLGQGAAYNEQFF.

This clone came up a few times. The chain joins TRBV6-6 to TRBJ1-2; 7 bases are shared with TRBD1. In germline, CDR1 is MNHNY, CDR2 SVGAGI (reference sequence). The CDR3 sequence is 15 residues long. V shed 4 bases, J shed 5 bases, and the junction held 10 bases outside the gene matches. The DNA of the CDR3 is TGTGCCAGCAGTTTGACGACGGACAGGTTATATGGCTACACCTTC. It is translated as CASSLTTDRLYGYTF.

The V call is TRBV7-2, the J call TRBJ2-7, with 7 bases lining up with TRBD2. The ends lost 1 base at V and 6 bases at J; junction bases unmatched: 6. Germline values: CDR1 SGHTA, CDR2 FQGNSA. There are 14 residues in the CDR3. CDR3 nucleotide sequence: TGTGCCAGCAGCTTAGGGCGGGAGCGGGGCGAGCAGTACTTC. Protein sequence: CASSLGRERGEQYF.

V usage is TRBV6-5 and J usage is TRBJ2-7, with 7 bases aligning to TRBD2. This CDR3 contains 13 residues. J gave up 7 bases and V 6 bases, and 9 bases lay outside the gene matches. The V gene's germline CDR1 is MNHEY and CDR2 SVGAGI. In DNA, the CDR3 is TGTGCCAGCAGGAGCCAGCGGGACGGTGAGCAGTACTTC. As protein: CASRSQRDGEQYF.

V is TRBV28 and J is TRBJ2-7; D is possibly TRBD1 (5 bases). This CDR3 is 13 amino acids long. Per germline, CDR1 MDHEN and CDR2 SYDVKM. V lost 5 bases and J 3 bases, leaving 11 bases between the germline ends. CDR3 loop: CASSPGHIYEQYF. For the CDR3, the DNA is TGTGCCAGCAGTCCCGGACACATCTACGAGCAGTACTTC.

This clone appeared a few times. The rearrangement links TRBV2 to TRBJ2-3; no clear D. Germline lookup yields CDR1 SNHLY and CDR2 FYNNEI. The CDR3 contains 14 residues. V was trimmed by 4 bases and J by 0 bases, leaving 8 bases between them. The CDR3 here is CASSVEVSTDTQYF. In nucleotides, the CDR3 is TGTGCCAGCAGTGTTGAGGTTAGCACAGATACGCAGTATTTT.